This TCR beta chain comes out of a study of blood T cell repertoires in COVID-19. Study as a whole: From T cells, B-cell-depleted T cells, or PBMCs came the material, which was cDNA or gDNA.

Per germline, CDR1 LNHDA and CDR2 SQIVND (reference sequence). The J segment lost 6 bases and the V segment lost 4 bases, leaving 9 bases of the junction unmatched. The CDR3 runs to 17 residues. In the authors' methods: The assay estimated nucleated cells by amplifying reference gene primers. The repertoire was sequenced with immunoSEQ multiplex PCR; TCRdb's copy has only in-frame clones and lacks some. That table supplies the V and J calls and clone size; D and trimming were determined from the DNA. The data hold around 250,000 clones, with almost 85% observed a single time. Sequencing was carried out using peripheral blood. The J gene is TRBJ2-1, the V gene TRBV19, with 13 bases matching TRBD2. The sequence derives from a woman older than 75 with acute or convalescent COVID-19. CDR3 residues: CASSTTGGLAGLNEQFF. CDR3 DNA sequence: TGTGCCAGTAGTACCACAGGGGGACTAGCGGGACTCAATGAGCAGTTCTTC. Full variable domain (rest looked up from reference TRBV19 and TRBJ2-1): DGGITQSPKYLFRKEGQNVTLSCEQNLNHDAMYWYRQDPGQGLRLIYYSQIVNDFQKGDIAEGYSVSREKKESFPLTVTSAQKNPTAFYLCASSTTGGLAGLNEQFFGPGTRLTVL.